The clone carrying this TCR beta chain occurred a few times. Its antigen is as yet unknown. This specimen comes from a study of response to subunit inactivated influenza vaccine. Findings and caveats of the study: The study's authors posited that every seasonal influenza vaccination enlists few new T cells.

Unmatched junction bases numbered 11, after V lost 7 bases and J lost 4 bases. CDR1 is SNHLY and CDR2 is FYNNEI in the germline V gene. The CDR3 has 16 amino acids. TCRdb independently ran MiXCR on the RT-PCR reads; one entry per CDR3 protein. The data contain around 650,000 distinct CDR3 sequences, roughly 14% of them singletons. The rearrangement uses TRBV2 and TRBJ2-3, with 10 bases aligning to TRBD2. The sequenced sample was PBMCs from blood, obtained about 13 days after vaccination. The origin of this receptor is a man aged 50-59 years who received an inactivated influenza vaccine. CDR3 nucleotides: TGTGCCAGCAAAGTGGGGGCTAGCGGGAGTGCAGATACGCAGTATTTT. It encodes CASKVGASGSADTQYF. Variable domain in full (rest from reference TRBV2 and TRBJ2-3): EPEVTQTPSHQVTQMGQEVILRCVPISNHLYFYWYRQILGQKVEFLVSFYNNEISEKSEIFDDQFSVERPDGSNFTLKIRSTKLEDSAMYFCASKVGASGSADTQYFGPGTRLTVL.